Listed below are T cell receptor beta chains from one sample, sequenced in a study of blood T cell repertoires in COVID-19. Assay: immunoSEQ multiplex PCR; the TCRdb copy retains only in-frame clones and omits some. This sample has 200,000 to 250,000 clones; roughly four fifths occur once, and the top ten carry around 3.3%. The sample comprised peripheral blood. The origin of the receptors is a woman younger than 30 with acute or convalescent COVID-19. The CDR3 runs from the conserved cysteine through the conserved F or W. The order of the fields is clone size, D gene, V gene, J gene, CDR3 DNA, CDR3 protein. D genes are given only for firm matches. For some rows the clone size is stated as once, few or many, or as a class when expanded; others skip it.

clone size: few; D gene: TRBD1; V gene: TRBV19; J gene: TRBJ2-1; CDR3 DNA: TGTGCCAGTAGTATATCCCGGGACAGTTACAATGAGCAGTTCTTC; CDR3 protein: CASSISRDSYNEQFF
clone size: NA; D gene: TRBD2; V gene: TRBV7-2; J gene: TRBJ2-3; CDR3 DNA: TGTGCCAGCAGCTTAGCCCCTAGCGGGAGCGCAGATACGCAGTATTTT; CDR3 protein: CASSLAPSGSADTQYF
clone size: NA; D gene: NA; V gene: TRBV6-1; J gene: TRBJ1-2; CDR3 DNA: TGTGCCAGCAGTGCCCTGGTAGGGACAAAAAAAGGGTATGGCTACACCTTC; CDR3 protein: CASSALVGTKKGYGYTF
clone size: NA; D gene: TRBD2; V gene: TRBV10-2; J gene: TRBJ2-7; CDR3 DNA: TGCGCCAGCAGTGAGGGGGGAGGGGCGGTCTCCTACGAGCAGTACTTC; CDR3 protein: CASSEGGGAVSYEQYF
clone size: NA; D gene: TRBD2; V gene: TRBV14; J gene: TRBJ2-7; CDR3 DNA: TGTGCCAGCAGCCAAGGACTAGCGGGGTTGTACGAGCAGTACTTC; CDR3 protein: CASSQGLAGLYEQYF
clone size: NA; D gene: NA; V gene: TRBV11-2; J gene: TRBJ1-2; CDR3 DNA: TGTGCCAGCAGCTTAGATCGGCAAGATGGGGGGAGATATGGCTACACCTTC; CDR3 protein: CASSLDRQDGGRYGYTF
clone size: once; D gene: NA; V gene: TRBV7-9; J gene: TRBJ1-2; CDR3 DNA: TGTGCCAGCAGCTTATCGGCTACTAGCTATGGCTACACCTTC; CDR3 protein: CASSLSATSYGYTF
clone size: NA; D gene: NA; V gene: TRBV2; J gene: TRBJ2-5; CDR3 DNA: TGTGCCAGCAGTGACAGGTCGGAGACCCAGTACTTC; CDR3 protein: CASSDRSETQYF
clone size: NA; D gene: NA; V gene: TRBV6-1; J gene: TRBJ2-1; CDR3 DNA: TGTGCCAGCAGTGACCCCCTAGTGTCGTCGCCCTACAATGAGCAGTTCTTC; CDR3 protein: CASSDPLVSSPYNEQFF
clone size: few; D gene: TRBD1; V gene: TRBV5-6; J gene: TRBJ1-6; CDR3 DNA: TGTGCCAGCAGTTATCTGGGACAGGGGAATTCACCCCTCCACTTT; CDR3 protein: CASSYLGQGNSPLHF
clone size: NA; D gene: TRBD1; V gene: TRBV4-1; J gene: TRBJ2-3; CDR3 DNA: TGCGCCAGCAGCCAAAATTTGGGACAGGGCACAGATACGCAGTATTTT; CDR3 protein: CASSQNLGQGTDTQYF
clone size: NA; D gene: TRBD1; V gene: TRBV6-5; J gene: TRBJ2-7; CDR3 DNA: TGTGCCAGCAGTTACGGGGGACAGGGCAACGAGCAGTACTTC; CDR3 protein: CASSYGGQGNEQYF
clone size: NA; D gene: TRBD1; V gene: TRBV5-4; J gene: TRBJ2-7; CDR3 DNA: TGTGCCAGCAGCGAACCCGGGACAGGGAACTACGAGCAGTACTTC; CDR3 protein: CASSEPGTGNYEQYF
clone size: once; D gene: TRBD1; V gene: TRBV29-1; J gene: TRBJ2-2; CDR3 DNA: TGCAGCGTGACAGGGGGCGCGAACACCGGGGAGCTGTTTTTT; CDR3 protein: CSVTGGANTGELFF
clone size: few; D gene: NA; V gene: TRBV30; J gene: TRBJ1-1; CDR3 DNA: TGTGCCTGGAGTGTCCTCGGGTACGGTGAAGCTTTCTTT; CDR3 protein: CAWSVLGYGEAFF
clone size: once; D gene: NA; V gene: TRBV9; J gene: TRBJ1-2; CDR3 DNA: TGTGCCAGCGTGGTGTGGGATTCAGGGGCTCCCCCCTATGGCTACACCTTC; CDR3 protein: CASVVWDSGAPPYGYTF
clone size: NA; D gene: NA; V gene: TRBV5-5; J gene: TRBJ1-3; CDR3 DNA: TGTGCCAGCAGTCCTATGACTGGAAACACCATATATTTT; CDR3 protein: CASSPMTGNTIYF
clone size: NA; D gene: TRBD2; V gene: TRBV6-6; J gene: TRBJ2-7; CDR3 DNA: TGTGCCAGCAGCCTCGAGCGGGAACTTATCTACGAGCAGTACTTC; CDR3 protein: CASSLERELIYEQYF
clone size: NA; D gene: NA; V gene: TRBV28; J gene: TRBJ1-5; CDR3 DNA: TGTGCCAGCAGCTACTCGGGGGGGCTGACTTGGCAGCCCCAGCATTTT; CDR3 protein: CASSYSGGLTWQPQHF
clone size: NA; D gene: TRBD2; V gene: TRBV25-1; J gene: TRBJ2-2; CDR3 DNA: TGTGCCAGCAACCCCGGCGGGAGGGCCGGTACCGGGGAGCTGTTTTTT; CDR3 protein: CASNPGGRAGTGELFF
clone size: NA; D gene: NA; V gene: TRBV11-2; J gene: TRBJ2-5; CDR3 DNA: TGTGCCAGCAGCTTAGCGCCTAACCAAGAGACCCAGTACTTC; CDR3 protein: CASSLAPNQETQYF
clone size: NA; D gene: NA; V gene: TRBV29-1; J gene: TRBJ2-3; CDR3 DNA: TGCAGCGTTGTAGCCGGCTCCCAACACAGCACAGATACGCAGTATTTT; CDR3 protein: CSVVAGSQHSTDTQYF
clone size: NA; D gene: TRBD1; V gene: TRBV28; J gene: TRBJ2-3; CDR3 DNA: TGTGCCAGCAGTATGACAGGGGGTGATATCACAGATACGCAGTATTTT; CDR3 protein: CASSMTGGDITDTQYF
clone size: once; D gene: NA; V gene: TRBV12-5; J gene: TRBJ2-3; CDR3 DNA: TGTGCTAGTGGTACGGGACTGAGCTCGGGGGATACGCAGTATTTT; CDR3 protein: CASGTGLSSGDTQYF
clone size: NA; D gene: NA; V gene: TRBV27; J gene: TRBJ1-1; CDR3 DNA: TGTGCCAGCGCGGTGAGGAGGACTCGGGACACTGAAGCTTTCTTT; CDR3 protein: CASAVRRTRDTEAFF
clone size: NA; D gene: NA; V gene: TRBV9; J gene: TRBJ2-2; CDR3 DNA: TGTGCCAGCAGCTTCAGCGGCGGGGAGCTGTTTTTT; CDR3 protein: CASSFSGGELFF
clone size: NA; D gene: NA; V gene: TRBV19; J gene: TRBJ1-2; CDR3 DNA: TGTGCCAGTATCCCCGCAGGCCTTAACTATGGCTACACCTTC; CDR3 protein: CASIPAGLNYGYTF
clone size: NA; D gene: TRBD1; V gene: TRBV5-1; J gene: TRBJ2-5; CDR3 DNA: TGCGCCAGCACACAGGGGGCAGAAGAGACCCAGTACTTC; CDR3 protein: CASTQGAEETQYF
clone size: NA; D gene: TRBD1; V gene: TRBV6-5; J gene: TRBJ2-7; CDR3 DNA: TGTGCCAGCAGTTACTCTACAGGGGGCGAAGTCTACGAGCAGTACTTC; CDR3 protein: CASSYSTGGEVYEQYF
clone size: few; D gene: TRBD2; V gene: TRBV27; J gene: TRBJ2-7; CDR3 DNA: TGTGCCAGCGCAAGCGGGAGACGGGAGCAGTACTTC; CDR3 protein: CASASGRREQYF
clone size: NA; D gene: TRBD2; V gene: TRBV19; J gene: TRBJ2-2; CDR3 DNA: TGTGCCAGTAGTGTCGGGAGGGCGAACACCGGGGAGCTGTTTTTT; CDR3 protein: CASSVGRANTGELFF
clone size: NA; D gene: TRBD2; V gene: TRBV10-1; J gene: TRBJ2-5; CDR3 DNA: TGCGCCAGCAGTGAGTCAGCGGGGTTCGGAGAGACCCAGTACTTC; CDR3 protein: CASSESAGFGETQYF
clone size: once; D gene: TRBD1; V gene: TRBV27; J gene: TRBJ1-6; CDR3 DNA: TGTGCCAGCAGTTTAAGGGTCGGGACAGGGGGCTATAATTCACCCCTCCACTTT; CDR3 protein: CASSLRVGTGGYNSPLHF
clone size: NA; D gene: NA; V gene: TRBV27; J gene: TRBJ2-2; CDR3 DNA: TGTGCCAGCAGTTTATCGTTTAGAGGGGAGCTGTTTTTT; CDR3 protein: CASSLSFRGELFF
clone size: NA; D gene: NA; V gene: TRBV2; J gene: TRBJ2-1; CDR3 DNA: TGTGCCAGCAGTGAATTGGCCCTAGCAGGTGAGCAGTTCTTC; CDR3 protein: CASSELALAGEQFF
clone size: NA; D gene: TRBD2; V gene: TRBV2; J gene: TRBJ2-7; CDR3 DNA: TGTGCCAGCACTACGACGGGGGGGAGCTACGAGCAGTACTTC; CDR3 protein: CASTTTGGSYEQYF
clone size: once; D gene: NA; V gene: TRBV30; J gene: TRBJ2-1; CDR3 DNA: TGTGCCTGGATGACCCACGGGGTTGGGACTTTACTAAACAATGAGCAGTTCTTC; CDR3 protein: CAWMTHGVGTLLNNEQFF
clone size: NA; D gene: NA; V gene: TRBV19; J gene: TRBJ2-1; CDR3 DNA: TGTGCCAGTAGCTTAGCATGGAGCTCCTACAATGAGCAGTTCTTC; CDR3 protein: CASSLAWSSYNEQFF
clone size: NA; D gene: NA; V gene: TRBV28; J gene: TRBJ2-3; CDR3 DNA: TGTGCCAGCCGTTTAGCGGCCCCCGGCACAGATACGCAGTATTTT; CDR3 protein: CASRLAAPGTDTQYF
clone size: NA; D gene: NA; V gene: TRBV7-2; J gene: TRBJ1-2; CDR3 DNA: TGTGCCAGCACCCGGGTCAGGGACTATGGCTACACCTTC; CDR3 protein: CASTRVRDYGYTF
clone size: NA; D gene: NA; V gene: TRBV2; J gene: TRBJ2-7; CDR3 DNA: TGTGCCAGCAGTGTGGCCGAGCAGTACTTC; CDR3 protein: CASSVAEQYF
clone size: NA; D gene: NA; V gene: TRBV27; J gene: TRBJ2-1; CDR3 DNA: TGTGCCAGCAACGACGCGGGGCGCTATGAGCAGTTCTTC; CDR3 protein: CASNDAGRYEQFF
clone size: NA; D gene: NA; V gene: TRBV3-1/TRBV3-2; J gene: TRBJ2-7; CDR3 DNA: TGTGCCAGCAGCCAAAACATCTACGAGCAGTACTTC; CDR3 protein: CASSQNIYEQYF
clone size: NA; D gene: NA; V gene: TRBV6-5; J gene: TRBJ1-2; CDR3 DNA: TGTGCCAGCAGTTACTCGAGGGTGAGCGGCTACACCTTC; CDR3 protein: CASSYSRVSGYTF
clone size: NA; D gene: TRBD1; V gene: TRBV7-2; J gene: TRBJ2-3; CDR3 DNA: TGTGCCAGCAGCACCTACAGGGGTAGGGATACGCAGTATTTT; CDR3 protein: CASSTYRGRDTQYF
clone size: NA; D gene: NA; V gene: TRBV27; J gene: TRBJ1-2; CDR3 DNA: TGTGCCAGCAGTCCATTGACGGGCTATGGCTACACCTTC; CDR3 protein: CASSPLTGYGYTF
clone size: NA; D gene: NA; V gene: TRBV7-8; J gene: TRBJ1-4; CDR3 DNA: TGTGCCAGCAGCTTAGGAATCGGCAGAACAGGGGAAAAACTGTTTTTT; CDR3 protein: CASSLGIGRTGEKLFF
clone size: NA; D gene: NA; V gene: TRBV30; J gene: TRBJ1-2; CDR3 DNA: TGTGCCTGTTCTATCCGAACCTATGGCTACACCTTC; CDR3 protein: CACSIRTYGYTF
clone size: once; D gene: NA; V gene: TRBV6-5; J gene: TRBJ1-1; CDR3 DNA: TGTGCCAGCAGTTTCTCGGGGACTTCGAAAGCTTTCTTT; CDR3 protein: CASSFSGTSKAFF
clone size: NA; D gene: NA; V gene: TRBV28; J gene: TRBJ1-5; CDR3 DNA: TGTGCCAGCAGTTTGGGCGGAGGGCCCTATAGCAATCAGCCCCAGCATTTT; CDR3 protein: CASSLGGGPYSNQPQHF
clone size: NA; D gene: NA; V gene: TRBV6-5; J gene: TRBJ2-1; CDR3 DNA: TGTGCCAGCAGGGCGGGAACTGTTTGGGCTGAGCAGTTCTTC; CDR3 protein: CASRAGTVWAEQFF
clone size: NA; D gene: TRBD2; V gene: TRBV11-2; J gene: TRBJ2-1; CDR3 DNA: TGTGCCAGCAGCTTAGGACTAGCGGGCGAACAGTTCTTC; CDR3 protein: CASSLGLAGEQFF
clone size: NA; D gene: NA; V gene: TRBV7-2; J gene: TRBJ2-7; CDR3 DNA: TGTGCCAGCAGCTTAGGGGCCAGCGGAGCCTCCTACGAGCAGTACTTC; CDR3 protein: CASSLGASGASYEQYF
clone size: NA; D gene: TRBD1; V gene: TRBV30; J gene: TRBJ1-5; CDR3 DNA: TGTGCCTGGAGTGTAAAATTGAGGGGGCCCAGTCCCCCCCACAATCAGCCCCAGCATTTT; CDR3 protein: CAWSVKLRGPSPPHNQPQHF
clone size: few; D gene: NA; V gene: TRBV5-1; J gene: TRBJ1-1; CDR3 DNA: TGCGCCAGCAGCTTGCTTGGGAGAACAGGGCCGGGCACTGAAGCTTTCTTT; CDR3 protein: CASSLLGRTGPGTEAFF